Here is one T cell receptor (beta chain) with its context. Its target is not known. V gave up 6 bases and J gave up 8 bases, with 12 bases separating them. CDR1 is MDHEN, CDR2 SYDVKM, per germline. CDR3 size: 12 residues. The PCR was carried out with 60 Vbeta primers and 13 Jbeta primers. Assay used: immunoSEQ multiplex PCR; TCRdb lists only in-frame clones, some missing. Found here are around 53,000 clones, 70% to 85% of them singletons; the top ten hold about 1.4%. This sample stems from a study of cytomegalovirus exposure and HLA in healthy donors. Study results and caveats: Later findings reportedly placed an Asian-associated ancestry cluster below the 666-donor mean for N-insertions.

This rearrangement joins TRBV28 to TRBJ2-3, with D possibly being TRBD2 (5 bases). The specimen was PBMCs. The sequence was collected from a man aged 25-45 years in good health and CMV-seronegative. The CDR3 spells CASRSGVRTQYF. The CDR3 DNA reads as TGTGCCAGCAGGTCCGGGGTTCGTACGCAGTATTTT. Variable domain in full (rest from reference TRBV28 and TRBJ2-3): DVKVTQSSRYLVKRTGEKVFLECVQDMDHENMFWYRQDPGLGLRLIYFSYDVKMKEKGDIPEGYSVSREKKERFSLILESASTNQTSMYLCASRSGVRTQYFGPGTRLTVL.